Listed below are T cell receptor beta chains from one sample, sequenced in a study of cytomegalovirus exposure and HLA in healthy donors. Profiling relied on immunoSEQ multiplex PCR, and the TCRdb table lists in-frame clones only, not all of them. The data show under 200,000 clones, with approximately 84% seen just once and around 0.93% held by the top ten. Sequencing was done on a sample of PBMCs. The receptors originated from a man aged 25 to 40 in good health and CMV-seronegative. Each CDR3 is given without its conserved first and last residue. Each record gives: J gene, V gene, CDR3 protein.

>TRBJ2-7|TRBV5-6
ASSLVDSPGGQY
>TRBJ2-1|TRBV6-1
ASSEPETGVQF
>TRBJ1-2|TRBV6-4
ASSEGHLYT
>TRBJ1-3|TRBV7-9
ASSLHMDRGPSGNTIY
>TRBJ2-2|TRBV5-1
ASSRDRANTGELF
>TRBJ2-3|TRBV6-5
ASSLRGGGTDTQY
>TRBJ2-7|TRBV7-2
ASSPTGLDEQY
>TRBJ1-1|TRBV7-9
ASSRQDSYLRNTEAF
>TRBJ1-2|TRBV6-1
ASSVRTDYYYNYGYT
>TRBJ2-5|TRBV5-4
ASSFGNRGQETQY
>TRBJ2-7|TRBV7-2
ASSLTGAHEQY
>TRBJ1-5|TRBV19
ASSISGEYQPQH
>TRBJ1-5|TRBV18
ASSTGDGGQPQH
>TRBJ2-1|TRBV9
ASSVSPEGGYNEQF
>TRBJ1-2|TRBV30
AWRRTGNYGYT
>TRBJ2-1|TRBV5-1
ASRITGVAGGEQF
>TRBJ1-2|TRBV7-3
ASSQSMAYGYT
>TRBJ2-3|TRBV15
ATSLERGIGDTQY
>TRBJ2-5|TRBV18
ASSPPSVGETQY
>TRBJ1-5|TRBV7-6
ASSDRGRIDQPQH
>TRBJ2-7|TRBV30
AWMGLGYEQY
>TRBJ2-7|TRBV5-1
ASSLEGGAFDEQY
>TRBJ1-1|TRBV2
ASSGPRGRVNTEAF
>TRBJ2-7|TRBV11-2
ASSLISSGGYEQY
>TRBJ1-2|TRBV19
ASSGTSGTGYGYT
>TRBJ2-2|TRBV19
ASSIFPIGELF
>TRBJ2-1|TRBV4-1
ASSQVGSGKYRNEQF
>TRBJ1-2|TRBV4-2
ASSQAQTDRNYGYT
>TRBJ2-7|TRBV5-1
ASSLGTGGYEQY
>TRBJ1-3|TRBV23-1
ASSQSGRVVDTIY
>TRBJ1-4|TRBV18
ASSPPGRGEKLF
>TRBJ2-1|TRBV7-6
ASSLSLAGGHEQF
>.|TRBV7-8
ASSLVLGTSGSWHEQY
>TRBJ1-1|TRBV4-3
ASSQDRNTEAF
>TRBJ2-1|TRBV27
ASSSLGLAEGSHNEQF
>TRBJ1-2|TRBV5-4
ASSSGQRSEH
>TRBJ1-2|TRBV19
ASSIAKEKGYGYT
>TRBJ2-1|TRBV15
ATSSQLAGGRRRVGNEQF
>TRBJ2-1|TRBV5-1
ASSSYRGYNEQF
>TRBJ2-3|TRBV7-9
ASSLRGLAGVIQY
>TRBJ1-1|TRBV27
ASRVYGTGTTEAF
>TRBJ1-4|TRBV5-1
ASSLASPQGINEKLF
>TRBJ2-7|TRBV5-5
ASSLWEPGGIYEQY
>TRBJ2-5|TRBV4-2
ASSRRGGETQY
>TRBJ1-4|TRBV5-1
ASTGTGGAGEKLF
>TRBJ1-2|TRBV14
ASSHLLDRSNGYT
>TRBJ2-7|TRBV11-3
ASSLGLATEQY
>TRBJ2-7|TRBV29-1
SVSSWTGTYEQY
>TRBJ1-1|TRBV5-5
ASSLVEILNTEAF
>TRBJ2-3|TRBV5-1
ASSRGLARDTDTQY
>TRBJ1-3|TRBV10-3
AISDLESSGNTIY
>TRBJ1-5|TRBV4-1
ASSQQEGAQPQH
>TRBJ1-2|TRBV7-9
ASSPGQSYGYT
>TRBJ2-5|TRBV19
ASSWGRKETQY
>TRBJ2-1|TRBV4-3
ASSQVATSSYNEQF